This T cell receptor beta chain emerged from a study of radiotherapy plus CTLA-4 blockade in lung cancer. This clone was detected a few times. Measured with immunoSEQ multiplex PCR; TCRdb has only the in-frame clones, and not every one. Among 95,000 to 150,000 clones listed, around 89% were seen once. The material sequenced was peripheral blood, taken from a patient treated with radiotherapy plus ipilimumab. The receptor was derived from a human donor with non-small cell lung cancer that progressed on radiotherapy plus ipilimumab.

The chain's CDR3 is CASREDGWEPQHF. The CDR3 nucleotides read TGTGCCAGCCGAGAGGACGGCTGGGAGCCCCAGCATTTT. The V gene is TRBV19, the J gene TRBJ1-5, with unresolved D. The length of the CDR3 is 13 residues. Trimming removed 9 bases at V and 8 bases at J, with 17 bases between. Germline V gene lookup returns CDR1 LNHDA and CDR2 SQIVND (reference sequence). The whole variable domain, filled in from reference TRBV19 and TRBJ1-5, reads DGGITQSPKYLFRKEGQNVTLSCEQNLNHDAMYWYRQDPGQGLRLIYYSQIVNDFQKGDIAEGYSVSREKKESFPLTVTSAQKNPTAFYLCASREDGWEPQHFGDGTRLSIL.